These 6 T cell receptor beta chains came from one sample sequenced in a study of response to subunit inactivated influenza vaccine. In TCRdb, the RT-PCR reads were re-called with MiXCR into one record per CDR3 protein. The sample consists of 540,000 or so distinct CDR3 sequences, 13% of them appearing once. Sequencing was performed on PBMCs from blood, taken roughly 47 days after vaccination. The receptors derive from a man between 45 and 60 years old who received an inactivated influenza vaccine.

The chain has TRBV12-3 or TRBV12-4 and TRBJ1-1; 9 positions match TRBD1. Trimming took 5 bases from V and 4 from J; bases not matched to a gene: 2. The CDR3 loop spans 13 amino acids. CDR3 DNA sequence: TGTGCCAGCAGTCGGACAGGGGCCACTGAAGCTTTCTTT. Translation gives CASSRTGATEAFF.

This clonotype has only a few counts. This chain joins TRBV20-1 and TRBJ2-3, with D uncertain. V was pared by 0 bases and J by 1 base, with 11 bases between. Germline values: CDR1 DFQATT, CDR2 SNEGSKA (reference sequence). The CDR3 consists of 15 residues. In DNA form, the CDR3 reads TGCAGTGCTAGAGATCCTCACACCCGCACAGATACGCAGTATTTT. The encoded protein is CSARDPHTRTDTQYF.

The CDR3 coding sequence is TGTGCCAGCAGCAACCGGACTAGCGGGAGCCACGAGCAGTACTTC. It codes for CASSNRTSGSHEQYF. The chain links TRBV7-8 to TRBJ2-7; 13 nucleotides line up with TRBD2. In germline, CDR1 is SGHVS, CDR2 FQNEAQ. The CDR3 sequence is 15 residues long. Germline trimming cut 5 bases from V and 5 bases from J; bases unmatched to any gene: 6.

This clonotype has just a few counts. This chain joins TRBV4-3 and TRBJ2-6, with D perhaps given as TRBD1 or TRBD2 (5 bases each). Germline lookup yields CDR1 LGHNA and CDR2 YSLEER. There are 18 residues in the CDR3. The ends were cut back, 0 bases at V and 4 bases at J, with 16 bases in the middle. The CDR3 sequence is CASSQDWVLGTGANVLTF. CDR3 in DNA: TGCGCCAGCAGCCAAGATTGGGTCTTAGGGACCGGGGCCAACGTCCTGACTTTC.

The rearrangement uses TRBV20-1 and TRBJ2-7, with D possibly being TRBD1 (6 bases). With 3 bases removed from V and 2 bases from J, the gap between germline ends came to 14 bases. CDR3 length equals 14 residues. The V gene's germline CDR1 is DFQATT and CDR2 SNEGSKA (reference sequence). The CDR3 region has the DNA TGCAGTGCTAGGGCCCTGGCAGGGGCCTACGAGCAGTACTTC. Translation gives CSARALAGAYEQYF.

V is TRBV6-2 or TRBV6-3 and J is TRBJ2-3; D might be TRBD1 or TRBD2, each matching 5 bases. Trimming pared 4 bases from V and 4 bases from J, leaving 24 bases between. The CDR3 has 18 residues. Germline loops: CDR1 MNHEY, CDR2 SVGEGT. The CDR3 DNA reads TGTGCCAGCAGTTCGGGGAGAACGACTAATAGGGGCCCAGATACGCAGTATTTT. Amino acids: CASSSGRTTNRGPDTQYF.